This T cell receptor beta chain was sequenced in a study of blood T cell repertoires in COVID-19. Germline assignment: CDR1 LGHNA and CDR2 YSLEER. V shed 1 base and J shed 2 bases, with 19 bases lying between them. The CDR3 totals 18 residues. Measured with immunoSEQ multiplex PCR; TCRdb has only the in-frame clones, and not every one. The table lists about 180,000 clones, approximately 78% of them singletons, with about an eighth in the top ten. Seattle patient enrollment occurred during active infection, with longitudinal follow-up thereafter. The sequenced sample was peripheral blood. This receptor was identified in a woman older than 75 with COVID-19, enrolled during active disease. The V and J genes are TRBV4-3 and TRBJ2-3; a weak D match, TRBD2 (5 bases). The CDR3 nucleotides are TGCGCCAGCAGCCAAGTGACCTGGACTCGGACGTCCACAGATACGCAGTATTTT. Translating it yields CASSQVTWTRTSTDTQYF.